This entry features one T cell receptor (beta chain) sequence. This clonotype has a count of ten or more. The specificity of this receptor is unknown. No quality values exist for individual bases; no much larger clone is one base distant. Trimming at the junction amounts to 6 bases on V and 6 bases on J, and the germline ends lie 12 bases apart. CDR1 is given as SGHTA and CDR2 as FQGTGA, both from the germline V gene. CDR3 length: 12 amino acids, cysteine to phenylalanine. Here the CDR3 DNA is all that survives: 36 bases in frame from base 1. This sample is part of a study of T cell repertoires in cytomegalovirus infection (dated by TCRdb to about 2019). Notes on the research overall: Because public TCR beta signatures pointed to carriage of CMV infection together with the matching HLA type, the HLA type of each donor mattered for the analysis. The study at large found these results: The ex vivo response was dominated by HLA-C-restricted CMV-specific TCR beta clonotypes, and the single most frequent clonotype in two of eight donors was supplied by these HLA-C-restricted clonotypes. In both this cohort and an independent roughly 350-donor cohort, the cumulative frequency of public TCR beta family members distinguished carriers of CMV infection plus the relevant HLA type.

For sequencing, an Illumina HiSeq 1500 was employed. TCRdb cleaned the public reads at Q25 with fastp, built clones with MiXCR and kept in-frame beta chains. Rows are unified per CDR3 protein, each entry keeping the most common DNA and genes. The sample table shows about 260,000 distinct CDR3 sequences, and 12% to 15% are seen once. 8.5% to 9% of the sample goes to the ten largest clones. The chain couples TRBV7-3 to TRBJ2-7; confidence is insufficient to name the D gene. Sequences were obtained from PBMCs. The receptor comes from a human donor in good health (CMV status not recorded). Some clones in this sample may be carry-over from other donors' samples. The CDR3 reads CASSYIAGEQYF. The DNA sequence is TGTGCCAGCAGTTATATAGCCGGCGAGCAGTACTTC. Supplemented by the reference TRBV7-3 and TRBJ2-7 proteins around the CDR3, the complete variable domain is GAGVSQTPSNKVTEKGKYVELRCDPISGHTALYWYRQSLGQGPEFLIYFQGTGAADDSGLPNDRFFAVRPEGSVSTLKIQRTERGDSAVYLCASSYIAGEQYFGPGTRLTVT.